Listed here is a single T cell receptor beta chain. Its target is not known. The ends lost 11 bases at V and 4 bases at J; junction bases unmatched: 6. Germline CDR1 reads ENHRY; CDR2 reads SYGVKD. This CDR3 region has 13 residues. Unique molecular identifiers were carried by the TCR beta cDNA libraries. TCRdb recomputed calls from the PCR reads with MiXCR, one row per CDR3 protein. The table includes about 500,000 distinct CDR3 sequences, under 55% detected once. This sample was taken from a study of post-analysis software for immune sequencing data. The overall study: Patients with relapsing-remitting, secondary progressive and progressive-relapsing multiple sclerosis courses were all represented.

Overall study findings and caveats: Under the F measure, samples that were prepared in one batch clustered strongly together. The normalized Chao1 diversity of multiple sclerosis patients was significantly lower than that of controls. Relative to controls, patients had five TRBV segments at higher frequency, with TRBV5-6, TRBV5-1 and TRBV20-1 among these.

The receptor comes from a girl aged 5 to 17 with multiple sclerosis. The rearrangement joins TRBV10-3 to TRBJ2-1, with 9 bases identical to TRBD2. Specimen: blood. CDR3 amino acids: CASGLAIYNEQFF. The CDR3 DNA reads TGTGCCTCTGGACTAGCGATATACAATGAGCAGTTCTTC.